The clone carrying this T cell receptor beta chain was counted between two and nine times. What it binds is unknown. The data originate from a study of T-cell reconstitution after alpha-beta-depleted transplantation in children. Unique molecular identifiers were incorporated during preparation of the TCRbeta library. TCRdb recomputed calls from the PCR reads with MiXCR, one row per CDR3 protein. The sample has hundreds of thousands of distinct CDR3 sequences; 10% to 15% are singletons. Points from the study as a whole: It was newly produced T cells that mostly accounted for T-cell counts and diversity one year after transplant. Reports say that about two months after transplant, the alpha-beta T cells came out of several hundred graft clones that had expanded.

Germline V gene data show CDR1 as SNHLY and CDR2 as FYNNEI. Trimming took off 8 bases at V and 8 bases at J, with 25 bases between the two ends. There are 16 residues in the CDR3. The clonotype comes from a male patient aged 10-17 years who had a stem cell transplant for acute myeloid leukemia, so the T cells may come from the graft donor. V gene TRBV2 combines with J gene TRBJ2-1; D is tentatively TRBD1 or TRBD2 (7 bases each). This specimen consisted of PBMCs, mostly from graft donor cells, obtained 360 days after TCRalphabeta/CD19-depleted stem cell transplant. The CDR3 region is CASQGGTAGVMYEQFF. CDR3 coding DNA: TGTGCCAGCCAGGGGGGAACGGCGGGAGTTATGTATGAGCAGTTCTTC.